A single sample gave rise to the 7 T cell receptor beta chains below, sequenced in a study of blood T cell dynamics during melanoma immunotherapy. Some clones are missing from TCRdb's copy, which holds only in-frame ones; the method was immunoSEQ multiplex PCR. Of over 10,000 clones in the sample, approximately 84% were seen once. Described time point: pre-treatment baseline. The input for sequencing was blood, taken from a patient treated with checkpoint blockade. These receptors all stem from a human donor with melanoma.

This clone came up once. The chain combines TRBV7-9 with TRBJ2-3; 8 bases match TRBD2. The CDR3 length is 17 residues. Looked up from germline, CDR1 is SEHNR and CDR2 is FQNEAQ (reference sequence). Losses at the gene ends were 6 bases for V and 2 bases for J; bases not matched to a gene: 13. The CDR3 DNA is TGTGCCAGCAGACTCCCCCCCCGCGGGGGGAACACAGATACGCAGTATTTT. It codes for CASRLPPRGGNTDTQYF.

The rearrangement links TRBV4-3 to TRBJ2-1, with D unclear. Germline-derived CDR1 and CDR2 are LGHNA and YSLEER. The CDR3 is 16 residues long. V was pared by 0 bases and J by 0 bases, with 9 bases between. CDR3 in amino acids: CASSQDPTSSYNEQFF. CDR3 in DNA: TGCGCCAGCAGCCAAGACCCTACCAGCTCCTACAATGAGCAGTTCTTC.

V usage is TRBV5-1 and J usage is TRBJ1-1; 12 bases align to TRBD1. The trim removed 4 bases at V and 4 bases at J, leaving 8 bases unmatched. Looked up from germline, CDR1 is SGHRS and CDR2 is YFSETQ. This CDR3 is 16 amino acids long. CDR3 region: CASSRGQGASSTEAFF. CDR3 bases: TGCGCCAGCAGCCGGGGACAGGGGGCTTCGAGCACTGAAGCTTTCTTT.

V usage is TRBV6-5 and J usage is TRBJ1-2; maybe TRBD1 (5 bases). The CDR3 contains 12 residues. Germline values: CDR1 MNHEY, CDR2 SVGAGI. Trimming removed 2 bases from V and 8 bases from J, with 9 bases in between. Written as DNA, the CDR3 is TGTGCCAGCAGTTACGGGACGGCCGGCTACACCTTC. This encodes CASSYGTAGYTF.

The V call is TRBV12-5, the J call TRBJ2-7; D not certain. V was shortened by 4 bases and J by 4 bases, with 8 bases between the two germline ends. Looked up from germline, CDR1 is LGHNT and CDR2 is FRNRAP. The CDR3 covers 12 residues. The CDR3 DNA follows: TGTGCTAGTGGTTCAAATCAGTACGAGCAGTACTTC. It yields the protein CASGSNQYEQYF.

The chain carries TRBV5-1 and TRBJ2-5, with D uncertain. The germline gives CDR1 SGHRS, CDR2 YFSETQ. The CDR3 extends over 12 amino acids. V was cut by 2 bases and J by 2 bases, with 4 bases left in between. DNA for the CDR3: TGCGCCAGCAGCTTCGCTCAAGAGACCCAGTACTTC. It encodes CASSFAQETQYF.

The rearrangement uses TRBV10-3 and TRBJ1-2, with 9 bases that match TRBD1. V dropped 0 bases and J dropped 8; count of bases not matched to a gene: 1. CDR3 size: 13 residues. Germline CDR1 and CDR2: ENHRY and SYGVKD. CDR3 amino acids: CAISESGQGGYTF. The CDR3 DNA follows: TGTGCCATCAGTGAGTCGGGACAGGGAGGCTACACCTTC.